This record covers a single TCR beta chain. Its antigen remains unknown. The entry originates in a study of beta chain features in type 1 diabetes. Study findings and constraints: For Type 1 diabetes patients, all four CD4+ subsets carried TCRB CDR3s that were moderately but significantly shorter. A cDNA-based sequencing approach could over-represent cells with high TCR expression. Patients' naive, central memory and Treg TCRB repertoires seemed closer to one another than those of healthy donors. Insertion counts at VDJ junctions were lower in type 1 diabetes patients, who also showed more deletions there.

Germline V CDR1 and CDR2: SGHTA, FQGNSA. Trimming left V 8 bases short and J 5 bases short, with 21 bases between. This CDR3 spans 15 amino acids. What was sequenced were expressed TCRB transcripts, since all of the isolated RNA had been reverse transcribed. Measured with immunoSEQ multiplex PCR; TCRdb has only the in-frame clones, and not every one. The table shows more than 140,000 clones, with around a tenth occurring only once. This chain uses TRBV7-2 with TRBJ2-5; a possible D gene is TRBD1 (7 bases). What was sequenced was central memory CD4+ T cells from blood. The sequence came from a woman aged 40 to 55 in good health. Written as DNA, the CDR3 is TGTGCCAGCCTCAGGGGGGTCTCGGGTGAGGAGACCCAGTACTTC. This translates into CASLRGVSGEETQYF.